The entry below gives a single T cell receptor beta chain sequence along with its context. Mixed chimerism was transient after nonmyeloablative marrow transplants from related graft donors. TCRdb's table, derived via immunoSEQ multiplex PCR, lists solely in-frame clones and lacks some. The sample has around 61,000 clones, approximately 87% seen once; the top ten hold around 4.1%. This sample was included in a study of Tregs in tolerant kidney transplant recipients. V lost 8 bases to trimming and J lost 0 bases, with 14 bases between them. The V gene's germline CDR1 is LNHNV and CDR2 YYDKDF (reference sequence). The CDR3 consists of 15 residues.

This TCR came from a human patient who received a combined kidney and bone marrow transplant. Some T cells may have come from the graft donor. The chain employs TRBV15 and TRBJ2-1; D unresolved. Specimen: CD4+ T cells from blood (PBMCs), collected 6 months after the transplant. CDR3 nucleotides: TGTGCCACCCTATCGGCAGGCCCCTCCTACAATGAGCAGTTCTTC. Translating gives CATLSAGPSYNEQFF.